One sample yielded the 3 T cell receptor beta chains listed below, sequenced in a study of cytotoxic CD8 clonotypes in ibrutinib-treated CLL. Produced via immunoSEQ multiplex PCR; TCRdb's table is partial and in-frame only. This sample has nearly 85,000 clones, with roughly 80% found just once. The sample was PBMCs, taken after 12 months of ibrutinib treatment. Receptor source: a human donor with chronic lymphocytic leukemia.

The chain couples TRBV10-3 to TRBJ2-3; D ambiguous. This CDR3 spans 15 amino acids. In germline, CDR1 is ENHRY, CDR2 SYGVKD. Trimming removed 6 bases at V and 1 base at J, with 14 bases between. CDR3 sequence: CAISVETFGTDTQYF. CDR3 sequence (DNA): TGTGCCATCAGCGTGGAGACATTCGGCACAGATACGCAGTATTTT.

The rearrangement joins TRBV7-6 to TRBJ1-2; tentative D call: TRBD1 (6 bases). This CDR3 is built from 13 residues. Trimming took off 2 bases at V and 7 bases at J, with 11 bases between the two ends. Germline assignment: CDR1 SGHVS and CDR2 FNYEAQ. CDR3 in DNA: TGTGCCAGCAGCTTACTGCAGGGGACTGGCTACACCTTC. Its protein is CASSLLQGTGYTF.

This clone was detected once. This chain connects TRBV30 to TRBJ2-5; D may match TRBD1 or TRBD2 (5 bases each). This CDR3 is 14 amino acids long. From germline, CDR1 is GTSNPN and CDR2 SVGIG (reference sequence). Between the trimmed V and J ends, which lost 6 bases and 5 bases, there was a span of 19 bases. CDR3 sequence reads: CACTRGTWGETQYF. CDR3 nucleotides: TGTGCCTGCACCCGGGGAACCTGGGGGGAGACCCAGTACTTC.